This TCR beta chain derives from a study of glioma-infiltrating T cells. The iRepertoire nested amplicon-rescue multiplex PCR amplified TCR alpha and beta CDR3s from RNA. MiXCR, applied by TCRdb to the multiplex PCR reads, yields one record per CDR3 protein. Among about 93,000 distinct CDR3 sequences listed, roughly 37% were seen once. This clonotype appeared many times. The V segment lost 10 bases and the J segment 6 bases; nucleotides outside the gene matches: 11. The CDR3 consists of 14 residues. Germline CDR1 is MNHNS and CDR2 is SASEGT. The sample consisted of glioma tissue, nonneoplastic brain tissue, or PBMCs (not recorded which). The TCR sequence derives from a human donor with low-grade glioma or glioblastoma, undergoing nonglioma brain surgery, or in good health (not recorded which). V gene TRBV6-1 combines with J gene TRBJ2-1; 8 bases agree with TRBD2. This chain's CDR3 is CATTMAGGRNEQFF. CDR3 nucleotides: TGTGCCACCACGATGGCGGGGGGCCGCAATGAGCAGTTCTTC.